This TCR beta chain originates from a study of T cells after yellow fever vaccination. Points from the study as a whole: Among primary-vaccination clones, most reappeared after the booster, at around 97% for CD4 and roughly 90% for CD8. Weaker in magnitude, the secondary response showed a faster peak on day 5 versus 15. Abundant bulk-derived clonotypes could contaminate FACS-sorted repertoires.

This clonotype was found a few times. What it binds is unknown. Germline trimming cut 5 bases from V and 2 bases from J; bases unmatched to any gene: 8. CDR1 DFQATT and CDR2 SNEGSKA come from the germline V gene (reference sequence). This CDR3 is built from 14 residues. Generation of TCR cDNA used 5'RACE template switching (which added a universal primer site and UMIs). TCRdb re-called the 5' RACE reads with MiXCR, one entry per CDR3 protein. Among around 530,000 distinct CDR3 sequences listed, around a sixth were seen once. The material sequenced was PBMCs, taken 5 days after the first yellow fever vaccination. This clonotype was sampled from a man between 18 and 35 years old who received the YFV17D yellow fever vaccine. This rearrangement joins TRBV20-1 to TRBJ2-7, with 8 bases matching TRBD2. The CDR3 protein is CSALLRGGTYEQYF. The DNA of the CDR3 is TGCAGTGCTCTCCTTCGGGGGGGCACCTACGAGCAGTACTTC.